The 14 T cell receptor beta chains below come from one sample, sequenced in a study of early T cells in non-severe SARS-CoV-2 infection. TCRdb analysed the 5' RACE reads with MiXCR anew, one entry per CDR3 protein. The sample has about 88,000 distinct CDR3 sequences, 15% seen once. Sequencing input: whole blood. These receptors all come from an adult who was a healthcare worker with PCR-confirmed SARS-CoV-2 infection or an uninfected control (not recorded which).

In this sample, this clonotype turned up many times. V usage is TRBV19 and J usage is TRBJ1-4; 8 bases are shared with TRBD1. Germline values: CDR1 LNHDA, CDR2 SQIVND (reference sequence). The CDR3 extends over 16 amino acids. V was pared by 4 bases and J by 7 bases, with 11 bases of the junction left unmatched. The chain's CDR3 is CASSKQGALGAEKLFF. CDR3 nucleotides: TGTGCCAGTAGTAAGCAGGGGGCGCTTGGTGCTGAAAAACTGTTTTTT.

This clonotype was recorded a few times. The rearrangement uses TRBV20-1 and TRBJ2-7; 7 bases map to TRBD1. CDR1 DFQATT and CDR2 SNEGSKA come from the germline V gene (reference sequence). J was trimmed by 3 bases and V by 7 bases; bases with no gene match: 9. The CDR3 is 13 amino acids. CDR3 protein: CSVVQGIDYEQYF. CDR3 DNA sequence: TGCAGTGTCGTACAGGGGATTGACTACGAGCAGTACTTC.

The rearrangement joins TRBV2 to TRBJ2-3; TRBD2 might be the D (6 bases). The V and J ends lost 3 bases and 9 bases respectively, with 10 bases between them. The CDR3 has 12 amino acids. Germline V gene data show CDR1 as SNHLY and CDR2 as FYNNEI. The CDR3, as DNA: TGTGCCAGCAGTGAGGGCGGGACCACGCAGTATTTT. This sequence encodes CASSEGGTTQYF.

This clonotype occurred a few times. The chain links TRBV29-1 to TRBJ2-5; TRBD1 agrees at 8 bases. CDR3 length: 14 residues. V lost 0 bases, J lost 6 bases, and 6 bases stayed unmatched. The germline CDR1 and CDR2 sequences are SQVTM and ANQGSEA. The CDR3 here is CSVEDPTGGKTQYF. The CDR3, as DNA: TGCAGCGTTGAAGACCCCACAGGGGGGAAGACCCAGTACTTC.

The chain links TRBV20-1 to TRBJ1-1, with no clear D. Germline V gives CDR1 DFQATT, CDR2 SNEGSKA (reference sequence). V shed 6 bases and J shed 0 bases, with 5 bases lying between them. The CDR3 runs to 11 residues. Here the CDR3 DNA reads TGCAGTGCCAGATTGAACACTGAAGCTTTCTTT. It codes for CSARLNTEAFF.

This chain connects TRBV4-3 to TRBJ2-7; D not resolved. This CDR3 region has 16 residues. V lost 0 bases and J lost 4, with 16 bases in between. Germline lookup yields CDR1 LGHNA and CDR2 YSLEER. The CDR3 coding sequence is TGCGCCAGCAGCCAAGATATCAGATCGGAGCCTTACGAGCAGTACTTC. Amino acid sequence: CASSQDIRSEPYEQYF.

The chain carries TRBV7-9 and TRBJ2-7, with 8 positions matching TRBD1. The junction had 9 bases not matched to a gene; V was cut back by 4 bases and J by 1 base. The CDR3 totals 16 residues. CDR1 and CDR2 from the germline V gene are SEHNR and FQNEAQ (reference sequence). Here the CDR3 reads CASSSQDRGFSYEQYF. The CDR3 region has the DNA TGTGCCAGCAGCTCACAAGACAGGGGATTTTCCTACGAGCAGTACTTC.

This clonotype was observed a handful of times. This rearrangement joins TRBV10-3 to TRBJ2-3; no firm D call. The V end was cut by 3 bases, the J end by 5 bases, with 6 bases between. The CDR3 is 12 residues long. Germline V gives CDR1 ENHRY, CDR2 SYGVKD. DNA for the CDR3: TGTGCCATCAGTGAAGAGCGAGATACGCAGTATTTT. It translates to CAISEERDTQYF.

The chain couples TRBV5-4 to TRBJ2-6, with 7 positions matching TRBD1. CDR1 and CDR2 (germline): SGHNT, YYREEE (reference sequence). The CDR3 contains 16 residues. Trimming cost V 0 bases and J 3 bases; bases outside gene matches: 3. CDR3 sequence: CASSLEGARGANVLTF. The CDR3, as DNA: TGTGCCAGCAGCTTGGAGGGGGCGCGTGGGGCCAACGTCCTGACTTTC.

This clonotype was counted only a few times. The chain is built from TRBV7-9 and TRBJ2-7; D call uncertain. Germline values: CDR1 SEHNR, CDR2 FQNEAQ (reference sequence). The germline V and J ends were trimmed by 3 bases and 3 bases, with 9 bases remaining between them. The CDR3 runs 13 residues. In nucleotides, the CDR3 is TGTGCCAGCAGCTTTTCAGCCCACTACGAGCAGTACTTC. This codes for CASSFSAHYEQYF.

This clonotype occurred many times. The genes are TRBV20-1 and TRBJ1-5, with D perhaps TRBD1 (6 bases). The CDR3 extends over 13 amino acids. Germline V gene sequence: CDR1 DFQATT, CDR2 SNEGSKA (reference sequence). Trimming left V 2 bases short and J 6 bases short, with 11 bases between. CDR3 sequence reads: CSARPGEGQPQHF. CDR3 bases: TGCAGTGCTAGACCAGGGGAGGGTCAGCCCCAGCATTTT.

This clonotype was counted only a few times. The chain recombines TRBV20-1 with TRBJ2-2, with no clear D. Trimming removed 6 bases from V and 1 base from J, with 6 bases in between. CDR1 and CDR2 from the germline V gene are DFQATT and SNEGSKA (reference sequence). The CDR3 runs 12 residues. This chain's CDR3 is CSAIRNTGELFF. DNA for the CDR3: TGCAGTGCCATTAGGAACACCGGGGAGCTGTTTTTT.

As concerns this clonotype: One end of the junction is discordant with germline, which a read error may explain. The gene calls are TRBV3-1 and TRBJ2-2; D is possibly TRBD2 (6 bases). CDR3 length equals 16 residues. CDR1 is LGHDT, CDR2 YNNKEL, per germline (reference sequence). The CDR3 spells CASSQGGGYNTGELFF. The CDR3 DNA is TGTGCCAGCAGCCAAGGAGGAGGGTACAACACCGGGGAGCTTTTTTTT.

The V call is TRBV5-8, the J call TRBJ2-7, with 7 bases aligning to TRBD1. The CDR3 sequence is 14 residues long. Germline values: CDR1 SGHTS, CDR2 YDEGEE. V was pared by 0 bases and J by 7 bases, with 7 bases of the junction left unmatched. The CDR3 is CASSLGGGLGEQYF. CDR3 in DNA: TGTGCCAGCAGCTTGGGAGGGGGCCTCGGGGAGCAGTACTTC.